A selection of T cell receptor beta chains follows, all from one sample in a study of lymphopenia after photon versus proton radiotherapy. The method was immunoSEQ multiplex PCR; TCRdb's version includes in-frame clones alone and lacks a portion of them. The table shows about 12,000 clones, with 89% occurring only once. Sample: peripheral blood, taken from a patient treated with proton-based radiotherapy. The source is a man aged 55 to 70 with pancreatic cancer. Both conserved end residues are part of each CDR3. Each record gives: J gene, D gene, V gene, CDR3 protein. A D gene is named only where the DNA matches it firmly.

j_call: TRBJ2-1
d_call: NA
v_call: TRBV10-3
cdr3_aa: CAITSGLGNEQFF

j_call: TRBJ2-5
d_call: NA
v_call: TRBV5-5
cdr3_aa: CASSSLLGEKETQYF

j_call: TRBJ1-3
d_call: NA
v_call: TRBV5-6
cdr3_aa: CASSLQGSVDTIYF

j_call: TRBJ2-5
d_call: NA
v_call: TRBV7-9
cdr3_aa: CASSLGTVKTQYF

j_call: TRBJ1-1
d_call: NA
v_call: TRBV28
cdr3_aa: CATQRGTEAFF

j_call: TRBJ2-5
d_call: TRBD2
v_call: TRBV28
cdr3_aa: CASSLIAGGPQETQYF

j_call: TRBJ1-1
d_call: TRBD1
v_call: TRBV6-5
cdr3_aa: CASSYGQGGWLEAFF

j_call: TRBJ2-7
d_call: TRBD2
v_call: TRBV7-8
cdr3_aa: CASSRTSGRANPYEQYF

j_call: TRBJ2-1
d_call: NA
v_call: TRBV9
cdr3_aa: CASSVGVAGRSEQFF

j_call: TRBJ2-7
d_call: NA
v_call: TRBV6-1
cdr3_aa: CASRGLPYEQYF

j_call: TRBJ2-2
d_call: TRBD2
v_call: TRBV5-1
cdr3_aa: CASSLIAGVDTGELFF

j_call: TRBJ1-5
d_call: TRBD1
v_call: TRBV19
cdr3_aa: CASRRTGLSNQPQHF

j_call: NA
d_call: NA
v_call: TRBV7-6
cdr3_aa: CASSRSGGTYEQYF

j_call: TRBJ2-2
d_call: NA
v_call: TRBV19
cdr3_aa: CASSRPGVSPGELFF

j_call: TRBJ2-7
d_call: NA
v_call: TRBV6-5
cdr3_aa: CASSYSRRVGYYEQYF

j_call: TRBJ2-7
d_call: TRBD2
v_call: TRBV11-3
cdr3_aa: CASSLRAGLAGVLYEQYF

j_call: TRBJ2-7
d_call: TRBD2
v_call: TRBV10-3
cdr3_aa: CAISESVAGGPLSYEQYF

j_call: TRBJ2-7
d_call: NA
v_call: TRBV28
cdr3_aa: CASRARWEQYF

j_call: TRBJ1-5
d_call: NA
v_call: TRBV6-6
cdr3_aa: CASSYPSDVRGQPQHF

j_call: TRBJ2-1
d_call: TRBD2
v_call: TRBV29-1
cdr3_aa: CSIGGLAGINSYNEQFF

j_call: TRBJ1-5
d_call: NA
v_call: TRBV5-4
cdr3_aa: CASSSDGEVGQPQHF

j_call: TRBJ2-1
d_call: TRBD2
v_call: TRBV6-6
cdr3_aa: CAKIRTSGICNEQFF

j_call: TRBJ1-5
d_call: NA
v_call: TRBV30
cdr3_aa: CAWSERRKNQPQHF

j_call: TRBJ2-1
d_call: TRBD2
v_call: TRBV14
cdr3_aa: CASSQGTNRPYNEQFF

j_call: TRBJ2-1
d_call: NA
v_call: TRBV30
cdr3_aa: CAWTQMGLTYNEQFF

j_call: TRBJ2-5
d_call: TRBD1
v_call: TRBV19
cdr3_aa: CAAGQANQETQYF